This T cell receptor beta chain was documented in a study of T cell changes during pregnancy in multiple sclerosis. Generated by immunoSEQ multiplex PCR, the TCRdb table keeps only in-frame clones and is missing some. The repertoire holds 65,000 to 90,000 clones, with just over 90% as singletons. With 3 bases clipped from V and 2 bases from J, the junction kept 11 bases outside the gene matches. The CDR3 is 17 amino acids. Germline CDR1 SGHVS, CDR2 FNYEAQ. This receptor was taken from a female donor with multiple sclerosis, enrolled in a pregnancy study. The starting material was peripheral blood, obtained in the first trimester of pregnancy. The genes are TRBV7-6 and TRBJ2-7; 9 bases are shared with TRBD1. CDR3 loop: CASSLGYSGTGTYEQYF. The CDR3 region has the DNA TGTGCCAGCAGCTTGGGTTATTCTGGGACAGGGACCTACGAGCAGTACTTC.